This T cell receptor beta chain is from a study of cytomegalovirus exposure and HLA in healthy donors. Study-wide findings and caveats: Altogether, some 170 TCR beta chains were recorded as cytomegalovirus-associated.

This PCR relied on a set of 60 Vbeta primers and 13 Jbeta primers. TCRdb's copy holds only in-frame clones and misses some; the assay was immunoSEQ multiplex PCR. This repertoire shows about 150,000 clones, more than 80% found once; its top ten account for roughly 4%. The CDR3 length is 13 residues. Germline CDR1 is SGHTA and CDR2 is FQGTGA. In this sample, this clone turned up once. Its antigen is undetermined. At one boundary the junction diverges from the germline segment, which might be a read error. Source material: PBMCs. The source of this sequence is a woman between 40 and 50 years old in good health and CMV-seropositive. This rearrangement joins TRBV7-3 to TRBJ2-3; D possibly corresponds to TRBD2 (5 bases). CDR3 loop: CASSLANTDTQYF. In nucleotides, the CDR3 is TGTGCCAGTAGCTTAGCGAACACAGATACGCAGTATTTT.